The TCR beta chain described here comes from a study of early T cells in non-severe SARS-CoV-2 infection. Study context: Whole-blood bulk RNA, unsorted, was sequenced, and chains were unpaired.

This clonotype showed up many times. Its matching antigen is unknown. Study results and caveats: There was a bias toward anti-spike CD8 responses in VDJdb matching, which missed private and CD4 specificities.

Germline V lookup: CDR1 SGHRS, CDR2 YFSETQ. V lost 4 bases to trimming and J lost 5 bases; unmatched junction nucleotides: 3. The CDR3 is 15 amino acids. Molecules of cDNA were individually given unique molecular identifiers that were attached to them. Using its own MiXCR run on the 5' RACE reads, TCRdb lists one record per CDR3 protein. Here the sample spans approximately 56,000 distinct CDR3 sequences, roughly a tenth being singletons. V usage is TRBV5-1 and J usage is TRBJ2-5; TRBD2 matches at 15 bases. This TCR derives from an adult who was a healthcare worker with PCR-confirmed SARS-CoV-2 infection or an uninfected control (not recorded which). Sequencing was carried out using whole blood. CDR3 residues: CASSGTSGRMETQYF. The DNA for the CDR3 is TGCGCCAGCAGCGGGACTAGCGGGAGGATGGAGACCCAGTACTTC.